This T cell receptor beta chain was obtained from a study of beta chain features in type 1 diabetes. Sorting that relied on CD45RO/CCR7/CD25/CD127/CD95/CD27 yielded CD4+ naive, central memory, regulatory and stem cell-like memory cells. This CDR3 contains 15 residues. The V and J ends lost 5 bases and 2 bases, in that order; junction bases with no gene match: 9. From germline, CDR1 is MDHEN and CDR2 SYDVKM. What was sequenced were expressed TCRB transcripts, since all of the isolated RNA had been reverse transcribed. The method was immunoSEQ multiplex PCR; TCRdb's version includes in-frame clones alone and lacks a portion of them. Of some 44,000 clones listed, around 50% were seen once; the top ten hold approximately 2.1%.

The sample comprised Tregs from blood. V and J are TRBV28 and TRBJ2-7; 7 bases are shared with TRBD1. The sequence derives from a woman younger than 30 in good health. The chain's CDR3 is CASSPPDRRAYEQYF. DNA of the CDR3: TGTGCCAGCAGTCCCCCGGACAGGAGAGCCTACGAGCAGTACTTC.